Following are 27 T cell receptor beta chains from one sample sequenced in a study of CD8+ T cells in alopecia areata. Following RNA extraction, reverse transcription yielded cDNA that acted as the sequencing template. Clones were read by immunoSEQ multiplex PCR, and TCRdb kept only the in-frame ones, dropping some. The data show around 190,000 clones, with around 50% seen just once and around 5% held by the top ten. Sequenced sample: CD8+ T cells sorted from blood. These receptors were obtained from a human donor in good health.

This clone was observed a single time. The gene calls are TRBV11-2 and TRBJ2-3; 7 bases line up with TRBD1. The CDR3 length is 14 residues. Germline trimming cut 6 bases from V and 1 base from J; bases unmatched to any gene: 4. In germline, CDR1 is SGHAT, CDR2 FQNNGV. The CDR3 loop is CASSYDRGTDTQYF. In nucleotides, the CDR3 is TGTGCCAGCAGTTACGACAGGGGCACAGATACGCAGTATTTT.

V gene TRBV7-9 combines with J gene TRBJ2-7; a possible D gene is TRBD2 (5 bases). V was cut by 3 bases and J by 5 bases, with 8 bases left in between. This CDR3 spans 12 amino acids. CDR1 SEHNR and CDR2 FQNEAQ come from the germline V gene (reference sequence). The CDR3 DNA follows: TGTGCCAGCAGCTTCCCGGGGAACGAGCAGTACTTC. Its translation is CASSFPGNEQYF.

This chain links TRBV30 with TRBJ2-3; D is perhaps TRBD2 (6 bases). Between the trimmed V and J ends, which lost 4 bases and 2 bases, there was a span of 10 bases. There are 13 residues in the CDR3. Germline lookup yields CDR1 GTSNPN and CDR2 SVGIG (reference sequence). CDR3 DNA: TGTGCCTGGACGGAGGGAAACACAGATACGCAGTATTTT. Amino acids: CAWTEGNTDTQYF.

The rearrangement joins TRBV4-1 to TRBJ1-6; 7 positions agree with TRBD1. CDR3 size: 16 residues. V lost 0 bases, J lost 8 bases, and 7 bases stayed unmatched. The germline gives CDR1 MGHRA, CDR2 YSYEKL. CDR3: CASSQDRGRRDSPLHF. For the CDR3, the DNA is TGCGCCAGCAGCCAAGACAGGGGGAGGCGAGATTCACCCCTCCACTTT.

The CDR3 DNA follows: TGTGCCTGGAGTGTACGCGGGGTTGCCTACGAGCAGTACTTC. Protein: CAWSVRGVAYEQYF. The J gene is TRBJ2-7, the V gene TRBV30; D is possibly TRBD2 (6 bases). The V gene lost 0 bases and the J gene lost 2 bases, with 11 bases spanning the gap. Germline CDR1 reads GTSNPN; CDR2 reads SVGIG (reference sequence). The CDR3 totals 14 residues.

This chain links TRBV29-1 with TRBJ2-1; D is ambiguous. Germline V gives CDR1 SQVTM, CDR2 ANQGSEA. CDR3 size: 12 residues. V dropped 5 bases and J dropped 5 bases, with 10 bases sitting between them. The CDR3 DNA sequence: TGCAGCGTTTTGGCTACCGACAATGAGCAGTTCTTC. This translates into CSVLATDNEQFF.

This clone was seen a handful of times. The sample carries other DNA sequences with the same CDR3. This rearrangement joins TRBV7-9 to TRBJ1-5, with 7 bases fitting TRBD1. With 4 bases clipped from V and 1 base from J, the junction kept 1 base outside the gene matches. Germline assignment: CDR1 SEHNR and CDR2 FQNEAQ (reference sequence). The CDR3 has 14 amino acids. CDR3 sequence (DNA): TGTGCCAGCAGCTCAGGGGGGAGCAATCAGCCCCAGCATTTT. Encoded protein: CASSSGGSNQPQHF.

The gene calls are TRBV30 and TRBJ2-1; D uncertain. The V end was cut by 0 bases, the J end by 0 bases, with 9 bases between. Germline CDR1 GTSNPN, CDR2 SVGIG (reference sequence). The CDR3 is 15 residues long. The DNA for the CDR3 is TGTGCCTGGAGTGTCGGTAGCCCCTCCTACAATGAGCAGTTCTTC. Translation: CAWSVGSPSYNEQFF.

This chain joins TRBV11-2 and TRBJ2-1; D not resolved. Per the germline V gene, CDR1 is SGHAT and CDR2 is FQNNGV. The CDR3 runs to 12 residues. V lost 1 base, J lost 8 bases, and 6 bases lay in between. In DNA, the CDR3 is TGTGCCAGCAGCTTAGGAGTTCATGAGCAGTTCTTC. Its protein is CASSLGVHEQFF.

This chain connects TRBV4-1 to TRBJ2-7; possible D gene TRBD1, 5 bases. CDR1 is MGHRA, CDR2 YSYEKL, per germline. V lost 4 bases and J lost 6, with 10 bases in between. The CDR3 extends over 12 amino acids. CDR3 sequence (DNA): TGCGCCAGCAGCCCCACAGGTTTCGAGCAGTACTTC. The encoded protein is CASSPTGFEQYF.

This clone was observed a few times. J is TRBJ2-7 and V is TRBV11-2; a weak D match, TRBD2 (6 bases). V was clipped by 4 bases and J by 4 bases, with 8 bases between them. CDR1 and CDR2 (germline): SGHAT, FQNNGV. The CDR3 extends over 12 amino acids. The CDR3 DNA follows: TGTGCCAGCAGCTCGGAGGGGTACGAGCAGTACTTC. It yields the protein CASSSEGYEQYF.

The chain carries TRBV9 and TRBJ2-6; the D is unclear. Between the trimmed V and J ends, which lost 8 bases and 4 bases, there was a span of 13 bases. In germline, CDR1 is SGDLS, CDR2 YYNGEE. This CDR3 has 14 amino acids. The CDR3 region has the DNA TGTGCCAGTCAGGACCCGGGCGGGGCCAACGTCCTGACTTTC. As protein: CASQDPGGANVLTF. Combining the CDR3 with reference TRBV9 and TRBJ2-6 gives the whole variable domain DSGVTQTPKHLITATGQRVTLRCSPRSGDLSVYWYQQSLDQGLQFLIQYYNGEERAKGNILERFSAQQFPDLHSELNLSSLELGDSALYFCASQDPGGANVLTFGAGSRLTVL.

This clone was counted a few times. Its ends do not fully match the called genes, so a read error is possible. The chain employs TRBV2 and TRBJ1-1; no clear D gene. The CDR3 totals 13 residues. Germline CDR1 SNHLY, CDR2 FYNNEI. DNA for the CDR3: TGTGCCAGCAGCGAAGGGATATACACTGAAGCTTTCTTT. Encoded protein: CASSEGIYTEAFF.

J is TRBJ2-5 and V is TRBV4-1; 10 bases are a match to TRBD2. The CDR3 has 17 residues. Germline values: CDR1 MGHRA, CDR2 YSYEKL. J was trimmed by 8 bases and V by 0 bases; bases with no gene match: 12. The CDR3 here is CASSQDSSGGTMGTQYF. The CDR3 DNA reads TGCGCCAGCAGCCAAGATTCTAGCGGGGGTACCATGGGAACCCAGTACTTC.

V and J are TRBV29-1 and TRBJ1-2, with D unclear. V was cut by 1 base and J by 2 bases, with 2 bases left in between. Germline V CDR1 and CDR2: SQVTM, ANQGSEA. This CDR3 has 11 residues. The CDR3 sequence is CSVEGNYGYTF. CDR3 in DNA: TGCAGCGTTGAAGGGAACTATGGCTACACCTTC.

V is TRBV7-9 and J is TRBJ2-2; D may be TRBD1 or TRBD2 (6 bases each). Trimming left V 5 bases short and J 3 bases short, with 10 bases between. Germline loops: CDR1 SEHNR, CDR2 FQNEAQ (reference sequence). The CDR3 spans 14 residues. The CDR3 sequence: CASSGGPDTGELFF. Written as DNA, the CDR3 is TGTGCCAGCAGCGGGGGGCCGGACACCGGGGAGCTGTTTTTT.

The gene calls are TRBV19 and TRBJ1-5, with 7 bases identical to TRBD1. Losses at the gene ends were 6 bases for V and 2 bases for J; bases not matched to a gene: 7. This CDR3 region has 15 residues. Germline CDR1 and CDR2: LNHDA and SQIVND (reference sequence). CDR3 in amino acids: CASSPTGFGNQPQHF. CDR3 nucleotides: TGTGCCAGTAGCCCGACAGGGTTTGGCAATCAGCCCCAGCATTTT.

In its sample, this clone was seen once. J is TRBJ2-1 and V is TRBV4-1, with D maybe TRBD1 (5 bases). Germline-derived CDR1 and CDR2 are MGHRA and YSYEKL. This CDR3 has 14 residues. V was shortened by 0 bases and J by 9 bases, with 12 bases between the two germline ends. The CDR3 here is CASSQEIRGAEQFF. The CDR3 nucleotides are TGCGCCAGCAGCCAAGAGATAAGGGGCGCTGAGCAGTTCTTC.

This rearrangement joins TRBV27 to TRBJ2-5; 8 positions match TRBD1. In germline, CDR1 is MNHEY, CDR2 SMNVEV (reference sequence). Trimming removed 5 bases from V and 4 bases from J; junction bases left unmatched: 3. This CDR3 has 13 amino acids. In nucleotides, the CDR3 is TGTGCCAGCAGTAGGCAGGGGGCAGAGACCCAGTACTTC. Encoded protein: CASSRQGAETQYF.

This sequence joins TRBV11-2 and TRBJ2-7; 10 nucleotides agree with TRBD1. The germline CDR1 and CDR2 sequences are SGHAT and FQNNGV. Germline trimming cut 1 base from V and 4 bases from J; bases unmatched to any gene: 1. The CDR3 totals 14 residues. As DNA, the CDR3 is TGTGCCAGCAGCTTAGGGGACAGGGGTTACGAGCAGTACTTC. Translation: CASSLGDRGYEQYF. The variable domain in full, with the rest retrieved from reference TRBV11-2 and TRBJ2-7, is EAGVAQSPRYKIIEKRQSVAFWCNPISGHATLYWYQQILGQGPKLLIQFQNNGVVDDSQLPKDRFSAERLKGVDSTLKIQPAKLEDSAVYLCASSLGDRGYEQYFGPGTRLTVT.

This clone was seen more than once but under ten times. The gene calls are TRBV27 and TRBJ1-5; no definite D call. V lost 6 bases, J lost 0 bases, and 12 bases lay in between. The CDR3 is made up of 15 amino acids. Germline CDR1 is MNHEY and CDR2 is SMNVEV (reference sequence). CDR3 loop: CASRDGAYSNQPQHF. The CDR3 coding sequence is TGTGCCAGCAGGGACGGAGCATATAGCAATCAGCCCCAGCATTTT.

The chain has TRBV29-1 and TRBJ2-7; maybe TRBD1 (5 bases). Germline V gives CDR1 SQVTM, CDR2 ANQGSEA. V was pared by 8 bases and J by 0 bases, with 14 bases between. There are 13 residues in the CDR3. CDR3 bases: TGCAGCTTCCGGACACCGAGCTCCTACGAGCAGTACTTC. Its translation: CSFRTPSSYEQYF.

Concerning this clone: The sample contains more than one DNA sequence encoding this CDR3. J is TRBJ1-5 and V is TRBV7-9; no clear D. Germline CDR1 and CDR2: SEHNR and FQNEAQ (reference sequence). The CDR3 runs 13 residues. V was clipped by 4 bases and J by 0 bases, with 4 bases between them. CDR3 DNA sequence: TGTGCCAGCAGCTCGGGTAGCAATCAGCCCCAGCATTTT. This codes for CASSSGSNQPQHF.

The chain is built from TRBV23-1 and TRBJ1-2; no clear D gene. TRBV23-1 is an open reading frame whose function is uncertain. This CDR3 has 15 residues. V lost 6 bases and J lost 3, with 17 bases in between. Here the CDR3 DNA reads TGCGCCAGCAGCCAACCTCGGCGGGCGTACTATGGCTACACCTTC. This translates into CASSQPRRAYYGYTF.

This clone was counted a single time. Here the CDR3 reads CASSTQGRTYEQYF. For the CDR3, the DNA is TGTGCCAGCAGCACCCAGGGGCGGACCTACGAGCAGTACTTC. The chain couples TRBV7-9 to TRBJ2-7; D is possibly TRBD1 (6 bases). The CDR3 consists of 14 residues. Germline values: CDR1 SEHNR, CDR2 FQNEAQ (reference sequence). Deletions cut 5 bases from V and 2 bases from J, with 13 bases between.

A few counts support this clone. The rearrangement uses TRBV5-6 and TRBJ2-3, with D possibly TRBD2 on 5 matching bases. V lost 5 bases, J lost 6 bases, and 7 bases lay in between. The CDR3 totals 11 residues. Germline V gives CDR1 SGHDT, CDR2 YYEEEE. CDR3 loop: CASSGEDTQYF. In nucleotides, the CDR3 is TGTGCCAGCAGTGGGGAGGATACGCAGTATTTT.

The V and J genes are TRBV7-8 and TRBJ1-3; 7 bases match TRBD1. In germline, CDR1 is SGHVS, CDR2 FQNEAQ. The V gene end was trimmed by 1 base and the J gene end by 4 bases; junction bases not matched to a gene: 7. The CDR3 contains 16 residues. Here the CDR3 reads CASSLVGGGEGNTIYF. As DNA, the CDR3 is TGTGCCAGCAGCTTAGTGGGAGGGGGCGAAGGAAACACCATATATTTT.